These 2 T cell receptor beta chains share one sample of origin, sequenced in a study of beta chain features in type 1 diabetes. Findings and caveats of the study: There was a moderate but significant shortening of TCRB CDR3s in all four CD4+ subsets of Type 1 diabetes patients.

Sequenced material consisted of expressed TCRB transcripts (all of the isolated RNA was reverse transcribed). Clones were sequenced by immunoSEQ multiplex PCR, and TCRdb holds only the in-frame ones, with some missing. Here the sample spans 250,000 or so clones, just over 20% being singletons. These receptors lack a known antigen. Sequencing was carried out using naive CD4+ T cells from blood. The receptors originated from a woman aged 40 to 55 with type 1 diabetes.

The chain is built from TRBV4-3 and TRBJ1-2, with TRBD1 identical over 9 bases. CDR3 size: 14 residues. Germline loops: CDR1 LGHNA, CDR2 YSLEER. V shed 0 bases, J shed 7 bases, and the junction held 3 bases outside the gene matches. CDR3 loop: CASSQDPTGGGYTF. CDR3 DNA: TGCGCCAGCAGCCAAGATCCGACAGGGGGTGGCTACACCTTC.

The rearrangement links TRBV7-2 to TRBJ1-6; 7 bases align to TRBD1. The CDR3 has 16 residues. Germline-derived CDR1 and CDR2 are SGHTA and FQGNSA. With 5 bases clipped from V and 3 bases from J, the junction kept 7 bases outside the gene matches. The CDR3 reads CASSQRTGLYNSPLHF. The DNA for the CDR3 is TGTGCCAGCAGCCAGAGGACAGGACTCTATAATTCACCCCTCCACTTT.